This T cell receptor beta chain was retrieved from a study of PD-L1 blockade in urothelial cancer. For the study at large: When patients started atezolizumab at some point between 2013 and 2014, it was given at 1,200 mg intravenously every 3 weeks. Men with urothelial cancer arising in the bladder made up about 85% of the roughly 30 patients. Blood yielded a median of around 150,000 T cells per sample.

Regarding time point: peripheral blood 6 weeks after treatment start. The patients had locally advanced or metastatic urothelial carcinoma. The data were produced by immunoSEQ multiplex PCR, yet TCRdb's version contains in-frame clones alone and is incomplete. The table lists around 110,000 clones, approximately 90% of them singletons. V was clipped by 4 bases and J by 3 bases, with 9 bases between them. The germline V gene encodes CDR1 LNHDA and CDR2 SQIVND (reference sequence). This CDR3 spans 13 amino acids. This clone was recorded only once. J is TRBJ1-1 and V is TRBV19, with D uncertain. The TCR originated in a man aged 60 to 75 with urothelial cancer. The material sequenced was PBMCs, taken around atezolizumab (anti-PD-L1) treatment. The CDR3 nucleotides are TGTGCCAGTAGTACCTCCCGGGACACTGAAGCTTTCTTT. Protein: CASSTSRDTEAFF. The full variable domain, rest sourced from reference TRBV19 and TRBJ1-1, is DGGITQSPKYLFRKEGQNVTLSCEQNLNHDAMYWYRQDPGQGLRLIYYSQIVNDFQKGDIAEGYSVSREKKESFPLTVTSAQKNPTAFYLCASSTSRDTEAFFGQGTRLTVV.